This TCR beta chain was documented in a study of identical twins. This clonotype was picked up many times. The antigen remains unidentified. Study results and caveats: Beta clonotypes that were abundant in cord blood contained fewer insertions, a pattern absent from memory repertoires. The study found excess low generation probability among twin-shared out-of-frame alpha sequences.

A universal primer binding site was introduced by template switching. The final cDNA contained unique molecular identifiers. Via MiXCR, TCRdb re-called the 5' RACE reads, giving one row per CDR3 protein. The sample yields roughly 250,000 distinct CDR3 sequences, roughly 7% seen once. Only healthy Caucasians were enrolled as donors. Another study also made use of these data, one on yellow fever vaccine responses in identical twins.

The specimen sequenced was memory (CD45RO+) T cells sorted from blood. The receptor's source is a woman between 18 and 29 years old in good health.

The CDR3, as DNA: TGTGCCATCAGTGAACGTGACTTTGGCTACACCTTC. It is translated as CAISERDFGYTF. This chain uses TRBV10-3 with TRBJ1-2; D unclear. From germline, CDR1 is ENHRY and CDR2 SYGVKD. CDR3 length: 12 residues. V lost 3 bases, J lost 7 bases, and 9 bases lay in between.